The rows below give T cell receptor beta chains drawn from one sample of a study of siplizumab effects on memory and regulatory T cells. TCRdb's copy holds only in-frame clones and misses some; the assay was immunoSEQ multiplex PCR. Of approximately 94,000 clones listed, roughly 96% are singletons. Sequencing used naive CD4+ T cells sorted from blood. The receptors were sampled from a human donor in good health. The CDR3 runs from the conserved cysteine through the conserved F or W. Fields, in order: V gene, clone size, D gene, J gene, CDR3 protein, CDR3 DNA. A D gene is named only where the DNA matches it firmly. Part of the rows lack a size; the others show once, few, many or a class for expanded clones.

TRBV30,.,TRBD2,TRBJ2-7,CAWTSPGRGDEQYF,TGTGCCTGGACCTCCCCAGGGAGGGGTGACGAGCAGTACTTC
TRBV9,.,.,TRBJ2-3,CASSVSTDTQYF,TGTGCCAGCAGCGTTAGCACAGATACGCAGTATTTT
TRBV4-1,.,.,TRBJ2-7,CASSPPIARGPYEQYF,TGCGCCAGCAGCCCCCCCATTGCAAGGGGACCCTACGAGCAGTACTTC
TRBV6-5,.,TRBD1,TRBJ1-4,CASSLLTGGNEKLFF,TGTGCCAGCAGCCTTTTGACAGGGGGGAATGAAAAACTGTTTTTT
TRBV6-1,once,.,TRBJ2-2,CASTSPKLFF,TGTGCCAGCACCAGTCCAAAGCTGTTTTTT
TRBV10-3,.,.,TRBJ1-1,CAISERGRTEAFF,TGTGCCATCAGTGAGCGGGGGAGGACTGAAGCTTTCTTT
TRBV5-1,.,.,TRBJ2-5,CASSLAGDVETQYF,TGCGCCAGCAGCTTGGCCGGGGACGTAGAGACCCAGTACTTC
TRBV25-1,.,.,TRBJ1-1,CASSEFVGTTEAFF,TGTGCCAGCAGTGAATTTGTCGGTACGACTGAAGCTTTCTTT
TRBV6-6,.,.,TRBJ1-6,CASSSGQYSPLHF,TGTGCCAGCAGTTCCGGACAGTATTCACCCCTCCACTTT
TRBV9,.,.,TRBJ1-2,CASSPPNYGYTF,TGTGCCAGCAGCCCACCCAACTATGGCTACACCTTC
TRBV11-2,.,.,TRBJ2-1,CASSRSGTTYNEQFF,TGTGCCAGCAGCCGCTCTGGCACCACCTACAATGAGCAGTTCTTC
TRBV28,.,TRBD1,TRBJ1-3,CASSPDRATGNTIYF,TGTGCCAGCAGTCCGGACAGGGCTACTGGAAACACCATATATTTT
TRBV6-5,.,.,TRBJ1-2,CASSYAQGLWGYTF,TGTGCCAGCAGTTACGCCCAGGGGTTGTGGGGCTACACCTTC
TRBV14,.,TRBD2,TRBJ2-1,CATSPNGGGSYNEQFF,TGTGCCACATCCCCGAACGGGGGGGGCTCGTACAATGAGCAGTTCTTC